These 19 T cell receptor beta chains were all obtained from the same sample, sequenced in a study of blood T cells in healthy people across ages. Next came a second PCR, run for about 7 to 11 cycles, which used a sample-barcoded 5' primer along with a J-beta primer mix. TCRdb used MiXCR to reprocess the 5' RACE reads, holding one entry per CDR3 protein. The sample lists roughly 1,800,000 distinct CDR3 sequences, roughly 50% occurring once. Sequenced input: blood. The receptors originated from a woman in her forties in good health.

The chain is built from TRBV20-1 and TRBJ2-5; 8 bases align to TRBD2. Germline CDR1 and CDR2: DFQATT and SNEGSKA (reference sequence). This CDR3 is built from 13 residues. The CDR3 reads CSARGGKQETQYF. The CDR3 nucleotides read TGCAGCGCCCGGGGGGGCAAGCAAGAGACCCAGTACTTC.

The V call is TRBV7-2, the J call TRBJ1-2; unclear D gene. The CDR3 is 13 residues long. In germline, CDR1 is SGHTA, CDR2 FQGNSA. The germline V and J ends were trimmed by 7 bases and 0 bases, with 9 bases remaining between them. The chain's CDR3 is CASTLSPNYGYTF. The CDR3, as DNA: TGTGCCAGCACCCTAAGCCCTAACTATGGCTACACCTTC.

The V gene is TRBV6-5, the J gene TRBJ1-1; a possible D gene is TRBD1 (5 bases). Per the germline V gene, CDR1 is MNHEY and CDR2 is SVGAGI. The CDR3 totals 16 residues. V was shortened by 6 bases and J by 0 bases, with 17 bases between the two germline ends. The CDR3 DNA is TGTGCCAGCAGAAACACCCGACAGAGAATGAACACTGAAGCTTTCTTT. This codes for CASRNTRQRMNTEAFF.

In this sample, this clonotype turned up once. The V gene is TRBV2, the J gene TRBJ2-5; the D call may be TRBD1 or TRBD2 (5 bases each). The CDR3 runs 12 residues. V was cut by 11 bases and J by 4 bases, with 14 bases left in between. Germline CDR1 and CDR2: SNHLY and FYNNEI. The DNA of the CDR3 is TGTGCCGGGGGAACTAGGGCAGAGACCCAGTACTTC. Protein: CAGGTRAETQYF.

The rearrangement joins TRBV18 to TRBJ1-2; 10 positions match TRBD1. V lost 2 bases, J lost 2 bases, and 2 bases stayed unmatched. This CDR3 is built from 15 residues. Germline CDR1 reads KGHSH; CDR2 reads LQKENI. DNA of the CDR3: TGTGCCAGCTCACCAGCGGGACAGGGGAACTATGGCTACACCTTC. Amino acids: CASSPAGQGNYGYTF.

This sequence joins TRBV7-3 and TRBJ1-2; 9 bases map to TRBD1. The CDR3 is 15 residues long. CDR1 and CDR2 from the germline V gene are SGHTA and FQGTGA. The junction had 8 bases not matched to a gene; V was cut back by 5 bases and J by 4 bases. CDR3: CASSPGTGTRYGYTF. In DNA form, the CDR3 reads TGTGCCAGCAGCCCCGGGACAGGGACGCGCTATGGCTACACCTTC.

A note on this clonotype: A much larger clone lies one base from this, so it may be a read error. This rearrangement joins TRBV29-1 to TRBJ2-5; 8 bases agree with TRBD1. Gene TRBJ2-7 matches the end of the DNA better, so the J call may be wrong. The CDR3 runs to 14 residues. The V gene's germline CDR1 is SQVTM and CDR2 ANQGSEA. CDR3: CSAEVGDRTYEQYF. In DNA, the CDR3 is TGCAGCGCTGAAGTGGGGGACAGGACCTACGAGCAGTACTTC.

Comment on this clonotype: Since a much larger clone is just one base distant, this may be a read error. V is TRBV28 and J is TRBJ2-4; D might be TRBD1 (5 bases). The DNA end is more similar to TRBJ2-7, so the J call may be wrong. This CDR3 has 13 amino acids. Germline-derived CDR1 and CDR2 are MDHEN and SYDVKM. The CDR3 sequence: CASSATDSYEQYF. In nucleotides, the CDR3 is TGTGCCAGCAGCGCGACAGACTCCTACGAGCAGTACTTC.

The chain recombines TRBV7-2 with TRBJ2-7, with TRBD1 matching over 7 bases. Germline loops: CDR1 SGHTA, CDR2 FQGNSA. After removal of 2 bases from V and 7 bases from J, the junction contained 11 bases not matched to a gene. The length of the CDR3 is 15 residues. The CDR3 nucleotides read TGTGCCAGCAGCTTAAGTACAGGGGCCGTGAGGGAGCAGTACTTC. It codes for CASSLSTGAVREQYF.

This chain uses TRBV5-6 with TRBJ2-7; D call uncertain. The CDR3 covers 14 residues. Germline CDR1 is SGHDT and CDR2 is YYEEEE. V was pared by 6 bases and J by 0 bases, with 13 bases between. This chain's CDR3 is CASKKPTDSYEQYF. Written as DNA, the CDR3 is TGTGCCAGCAAAAAACCGACGGACTCCTACGAGCAGTACTTC.

This sequence joins TRBV28 and TRBJ2-1; 8 bases fit TRBD2. Germline CDR1 MDHEN, CDR2 SYDVKM. Trimming took 7 bases from V and 0 from J; bases not matched to a gene: 5. The CDR3 sequence is 15 residues long. DNA for the CDR3: TGTGCCAGCATTCCGGGGGGGTACTCCTACAATGAGCAGTTCTTC. Translating it yields CASIPGGYSYNEQFF.

This clonotype came up a few times. The chain has TRBV20-1 and TRBJ2-5; 9 bases map to TRBD2. CDR1 and CDR2 from the germline V gene are DFQATT and SNEGSKA (reference sequence). Germline trimming cut 6 bases from V and 7 bases from J; bases unmatched to any gene: 12. This CDR3 region has 14 residues. CDR3 sequence (DNA): TGCAGTGCGGAAAGGGCTAGCGGGGATCGGACCCAGTACTTC. It yields the protein CSAERASGDRTQYF.

The V gene is TRBV5-5, the J gene TRBJ2-1; D ambiguous. This CDR3 comprises 13 residues. The V gene lost 3 bases and the J gene lost 6 bases, with 10 bases spanning the gap. Per germline, CDR1 SGHKS and CDR2 YYEKEE (reference sequence). CDR3 region: CASSSTTLNEQFF. In DNA, the CDR3 is TGTGCCAGCAGCTCGACCACGCTCAATGAGCAGTTCTTC.

Points on this clonotype: A junction end diverges from the germline sequence, so it may reflect a read error. V is TRBV7-2 and J is TRBJ2-7; TRBD1 aligns across 9 bases. Germline lookup yields CDR1 SGHTA and CDR2 FQGNSA. The CDR3 has 13 amino acids. This CDR3 reads CAGSRTGAYEQYF. The CDR3 DNA reads TGTGCCGGCAGCCGGACAGGGGCATACGAGCAGTACTTC.

The chain uses TRBV12-3 or TRBV12-4 and TRBJ1-2; maybe TRBD1 (5 bases). The CDR3 totals 15 residues. V was shortened by 7 bases and J by 1 base, with 16 bases between the two germline ends. The CDR3 protein is CASIGQGRFNYGYTF. In DNA form, the CDR3 reads TGTGCCAGCATAGGTCAGGGCAGATTTAACTATGGCTACACCTTC.

V and J are TRBV5-1 and TRBJ1-6; 7 nucleotides agree with TRBD1. J lost 7 bases, V lost 0 bases, and 7 bases had no gene match. Germline CDR1 is SGHRS and CDR2 is YFSETQ. This CDR3 comprises 16 residues. The CDR3 DNA is TGCGCCAGCAGCTTGGCAGGGGGATCAGGCAATTCACCCCTCCACTTT. This sequence encodes CASSLAGGSGNSPLHF.

The chain links TRBV21-1 to TRBJ2-7. TRBV21-1 is a documented pseudogene. The CDR3 runs to 15 residues. CDR3 protein: CASSKDSNRDYEQYF. In DNA form, the CDR3 reads TGTGCCAGCAGCAAAGACTCTAACCGAGACTACGAGCAGTACTTC.

This chain connects TRBV5-1 to TRBJ2-3; 10 positions match TRBD2. From germline, CDR1 is SGHRS and CDR2 YFSETQ. Trimming removed 4 bases from V and 3 bases from J; junction bases left unmatched: 8. This CDR3 has 16 amino acids. The CDR3 DNA follows: TGCGCCAGCAGCATAAAGCGGGGGGGGTCAACAGATACGCAGTATTTT. Translation gives CASSIKRGGSTDTQYF.

There are a few counts of this clonotype. V usage is TRBV4-3 and J usage is TRBJ2-4; D may be TRBD2 (5 bases). Germline assignment: CDR1 LGHNA and CDR2 YSLEER. Trimming cost V 4 bases and J 1 base, with 14 bases left between them. This CDR3 region has 16 residues. The CDR3 spells CASSRTHGVAKNIQYF. The CDR3 nucleotides read TGCGCCAGCAGCCGCACCCACGGGGTGGCCAAAAACATTCAGTACTTC.